These 23 T cell receptor beta chains were all obtained from the same sample, sequenced in a study of control samples from healthy donors and cancer patients. Libraries were prepared by immunoSEQ multiplex PCR; TCRdb keeps only in-frame clonotypes and omits some of them. The sample yields some 22,000 clones, 85% to 90% seen once. Sequencing used PBMCs. The receptors were gathered from a man aged 55-75 years with head and neck cancer.

The J gene is TRBJ1-1, the V gene TRBV3-1 (or the pseudogene TRBV3-2); TRBD1 is a possible D gene (6 bases). Looked up from germline, CDR1 is LGHDT and CDR2 is YNNKEL (reference sequence). Between the trimmed V and J ends, which lost 7 bases and 5 bases, there was a span of 20 bases. This CDR3 spans 15 amino acids. The CDR3 DNA reads TGTGCCAGCACCCAGCTCCCAGAGGGGGGGACTGAAGCTTTCTTT. As protein: CASTQLPEGGTEAFF.

The gene calls are TRBV7-9 and TRBJ2-1; 9 positions match TRBD2. CDR1 and CDR2 from the germline V gene are SEHNR and FQNEAQ (reference sequence). This CDR3 has 15 amino acids. The J segment lost 9 bases and the V segment lost 6 bases, leaving 12 bases of the junction unmatched. In DNA, the CDR3 is TGTGCCAGCAGTTCCCGACTAGCGGAGAGGGGTGAGCAGTTCTTC. This encodes CASSSRLAERGEQFF.

This clone came up once. V and J are TRBV3-1 (or the pseudogene TRBV3-2) and TRBJ1-2, with D hard to call. V shed 1 base and J shed 5 bases, with 14 bases lying between them. The CDR3 length is 15 residues. CDR1 is LGHDT, CDR2 YNNKEL, per germline (reference sequence). CDR3: CASSQVPLSRYGYTF. CDR3 nucleotides: TGTGCCAGCAGCCAAGTCCCCCTTAGTAGGTATGGCTACACCTTC.

The chain combines TRBV19 with TRBJ1-5; D is ambiguous. Between the trimmed V and J ends, which lost 3 bases and 0 bases, there was a span of 21 bases. The germline V gene encodes CDR1 LNHDA and CDR2 SQIVND (reference sequence). The CDR3 extends over 19 amino acids. Here the CDR3 reads CASSILLSPAPDSNQPQHF. In DNA form, the CDR3 reads TGTGCCAGTAGTATTCTTCTCTCCCCTGCCCCCGATAGCAATCAGCCCCAGCATTTT.

V and J are TRBV2 and TRBJ1-1, with 9 bases lining up with TRBD1. Germline trimming cut 3 bases from V and 4 bases from J; bases unmatched to any gene: 0. Germline assignment: CDR1 SNHLY and CDR2 FYNNEI. This CDR3 is built from 13 residues. The CDR3 protein is CASSEDRGTEAFF. CDR3 in DNA: TGTGCCAGCAGTGAGGACAGGGGCACTGAAGCTTTCTTT.

This chain joins TRBV19 and TRBJ2-1, with 8 positions matching TRBD2. The CDR3 runs to 15 residues. Trimming cost V 1 base and J 5 bases; bases outside gene matches: 4. Germline V gene lookup returns CDR1 LNHDA and CDR2 SQIVND (reference sequence). The CDR3 spells CASSIGGLEHNEQFF. In DNA, the CDR3 is TGTGCCAGTAGTATAGGGGGACTAGAACACAATGAGCAGTTCTTC.

The chain employs TRBV29-1 and TRBJ2-5; 9 nucleotides agree with TRBD2. Germline V gene sequence: CDR1 SQVTM, CDR2 ANQGSEA. V was pared by 5 bases and J by 4 bases, with 2 bases of the junction left unmatched. This CDR3 is built from 12 residues. This CDR3 reads CSVMTSGETQYF. CDR3 DNA sequence: TGCAGCGTTATGACTAGCGGAGAGACCCAGTACTTC.

The genes are TRBV18 and TRBJ2-1; 9 positions match TRBD1. Trimming took 3 bases from V and 2 from J; bases not matched to a gene: 2. The germline V gene encodes CDR1 KGHSH and CDR2 LQKENI. The CDR3 sequence is 15 residues long. The CDR3 here is CASSPGTGPYNEQFF. CDR3 nucleotide sequence: TGTGCCAGCTCACCCGGGACAGGGCCCTACAATGAGCAGTTCTTC.

Comments on this clone: The same CDR3 also results from other DNA sequences found in this sample. The gene calls are TRBV27 and TRBJ1-1; D may be TRBD1 (5 bases). From germline, CDR1 is MNHEY and CDR2 SMNVEV (reference sequence). The V gene lost 5 bases and the J gene lost 0 bases, with 10 bases spanning the gap. The CDR3 runs 14 residues. CDR3 bases: TGTGCCAGCAGTCTGACAGTCATGAACACTGAAGCTTTCTTT. It yields the protein CASSLTVMNTEAFF.

This clone turned up a few times. This sequence joins TRBV10-3 and TRBJ1-1; no definite D call. Trimming pared 3 bases from V and 1 base from J, leaving 12 bases between. Germline CDR1 and CDR2: ENHRY and SYGVKD. The CDR3 covers 15 residues. CDR3 region: CAISDAPRGNTEAFF. The CDR3 region has the DNA TGTGCCATCAGTGATGCCCCTCGGGGGAACACTGAAGCTTTCTTT.

The chain is built from TRBV29-1 and TRBJ1-1; no clear D gene. V was pared by 0 bases and J by 1 base, with 9 bases between. This CDR3 has 14 residues. CDR1 is SQVTM and CDR2 is ANQGSEA in the germline V gene. In DNA, the CDR3 is TGCAGCGTTGAAGAATGGGCAGAGAACACTGAAGCTTTCTTT. Protein: CSVEEWAENTEAFF.

The chain carries TRBV12-1 and TRBJ1-5; the table assigns TRBD1, which was not confirmed against the DNA. TRBV12-1 is a pseudogene. This CDR3 is 13 amino acids long. The CDR3 loop reads CASSRRTRQPQHF. DNA for the CDR3: TGTGCCAGCAGCCGTCGGACACGACAGCCCCAGCATTTT.

The chain links TRBV7-6 to TRBJ1-2; a possible D gene is TRBD1 (5 bases). There are 14 residues in the CDR3. Germline V gives CDR1 SGHVS, CDR2 FNYEAQ. The V end lost 5 bases, the J end lost 4 bases, and 14 bases lay between the germline ends. The CDR3 nucleotides read TGTGCCAGCAGCCCAGCGGGGGGGGGCTATGGCTACACCTTC. Residues: CASSPAGGGYGYTF.

The chain carries TRBV7-3 and TRBJ2-1; maybe TRBD2 (6 bases). Trimming took off 5 bases at V and 0 bases at J, with 14 bases between the two ends. Germline V gene data show CDR1 as SGHTA and CDR2 as FQGTGA. CDR3 length: 16 residues. The CDR3 DNA reads TGTGCCAGCAGCCCGTCACTAGCCCTCTCCTACAATGAGCAGTTCTTC. Protein sequence: CASSPSLALSYNEQFF.

The rearrangement links TRBV11-3 to TRBJ2-6; weak D call: TRBD1 (5 bases). The V end lost 5 bases, the J end lost 2 bases, and 13 bases lay between the germline ends. Per the germline V gene, CDR1 is SGHNT and CDR2 is YENEEA. The CDR3 spans 16 residues. CDR3 bases: TGTGCCAGCAGCCCCGGCAAGGGGCCTGGGGCCAACGTCCTGACTTTC. Protein: CASSPGKGPGANVLTF.

This chain links TRBV10-3 with TRBJ1-2; D gene uncertain. This CDR3 has 11 amino acids. V lost 9 bases and J 4 bases, leaving 9 bases between the germline ends. Germline lookup yields CDR1 ENHRY and CDR2 SYGVKD. CDR3 bases: TGTGCCATTTTCGACGGCTATGGCTACACCTTC. Its protein product is CAIFDGYGYTF.

The table lists this clone with a few counts. V gene TRBV14 combines with J gene TRBJ2-2, with 7 bases identical to TRBD1. The germline gives CDR1 SGHDN, CDR2 FVKESK. V gave up 1 base and J gave up 1 base; unmatched junction bases: 3. The CDR3 length is 16 residues. CDR3 sequence: CASSQARTGNTGELFF. The CDR3 DNA sequence: TGTGCCAGCAGCCAAGCCAGGACAGGGAACACCGGGGAGCTGTTTTTT.

J is TRBJ2-3 and V is TRBV10-3, with 7 bases that match TRBD1. The CDR3 is 15 amino acids. Germline V gene sequence: CDR1 ENHRY, CDR2 SYGVKD. The J segment lost 0 bases and the V segment lost 6 bases, leaving 6 bases of the junction unmatched. CDR3 amino acids: CAISDRAPSTDTQYF. The CDR3 DNA sequence: TGTGCCATCAGCGACAGGGCTCCGAGCACAGATACGCAGTATTTT.

J is TRBJ2-1 and V is TRBV6-5; 10 bases line up with TRBD2. The CDR3 is made up of 15 amino acids. Trimming took 8 bases from V and 8 from J; bases not matched to a gene: 12. The V gene's germline CDR1 is MNHEY and CDR2 SVGAGI. CDR3 amino acids: CASAVVASGSYEQFF. DNA of the CDR3: TGTGCCAGCGCAGTGGTCGCTAGCGGGAGCTATGAGCAGTTCTTC.

The chain employs TRBV5-8 and TRBJ1-2; D not certain. The CDR3 is made up of 12 amino acids. The germline V gene has CDR1 SGHTS and CDR2 YDEGEE. The germline V and J ends were trimmed by 4 bases and 11 bases, with 15 bases remaining between them. This CDR3 reads CASSPQTRVYTF. In DNA form, the CDR3 reads TGTGCCAGCAGCCCTCAGACTCGGGTTTACACCTTC.

The V call is TRBV25-1, the J call TRBJ2-1, with D possibly TRBD1 on 6 matching bases. Trimming left V 10 bases short and J 9 bases short, with 19 bases between. In germline, CDR1 is MGHDK, CDR2 SYGVNS. The CDR3 runs to 13 residues. CDR3 sequence reads: CAIQGPKTAEQFF. CDR3 nucleotides: TGTGCCATCCAGGGGCCTAAGACCGCTGAGCAGTTCTTC.

This clone was seen a few times. The rearrangement links TRBV18 to TRBJ2-5; 11 bases align to TRBD2. V lost 5 bases to trimming and J lost 4 bases; unmatched junction nucleotides: 3. CDR3 length equals 14 residues. Germline values: CDR1 KGHSH, CDR2 LQKENI. The DNA for the CDR3 is TGTGCCAGCTCATCTCTAGCGGGAGGAGAGACCCAGTACTTC. Amino acids: CASSSLAGGETQYF.

This chain links TRBV3-1 (or the pseudogene TRBV3-2) with TRBJ1-2; TRBD1 aligns across 7 bases. Germline lookup yields CDR1 LGHDT and CDR2 YNNKEL (reference sequence). CDR3 length: 15 amino acids. V dropped 4 bases and J dropped 0; count of bases not matched to a gene: 5. CDR3 in amino acids: CASSLRTGPNYGYTF. The CDR3 DNA reads TGTGCCAGCAGCCTCCGGACAGGTCCTAACTATGGCTACACCTTC.